The clone carrying this TCR beta chain was detected a few times. The target antigen is unknown. The sample is drawn from a study of cytomegalovirus exposure and HLA in healthy donors. General study points: Later analysis associated a missense DCLRE1C variant with TCR beta V- and J-gene trimming. When presence/absence was analysed, sequencing depth was taken to be roughly uniform across donors.

Trimming pared 7 bases from V and 6 bases from J, leaving 9 bases between. This CDR3 region has 12 residues. The germline CDR1 and CDR2 sequences are SNHLY and FYNNEI. 60 Vbeta and 13 Jbeta primers were used in PCR. Measured with immunoSEQ multiplex PCR; TCRdb has only the in-frame clones, and not every one. The data show about 200,000 clones, around 80% seen once. The rearrangement links TRBV2 to TRBJ2-2; no clear D. What was sequenced was PBMCs. The TCR originated in a middle-aged man in good health and CMV-seronegative. CDR3 region: CASKAVAGELFF. CDR3 DNA: TGTGCCAGCAAGGCGGTCGCCGGGGAGCTGTTTTTT.